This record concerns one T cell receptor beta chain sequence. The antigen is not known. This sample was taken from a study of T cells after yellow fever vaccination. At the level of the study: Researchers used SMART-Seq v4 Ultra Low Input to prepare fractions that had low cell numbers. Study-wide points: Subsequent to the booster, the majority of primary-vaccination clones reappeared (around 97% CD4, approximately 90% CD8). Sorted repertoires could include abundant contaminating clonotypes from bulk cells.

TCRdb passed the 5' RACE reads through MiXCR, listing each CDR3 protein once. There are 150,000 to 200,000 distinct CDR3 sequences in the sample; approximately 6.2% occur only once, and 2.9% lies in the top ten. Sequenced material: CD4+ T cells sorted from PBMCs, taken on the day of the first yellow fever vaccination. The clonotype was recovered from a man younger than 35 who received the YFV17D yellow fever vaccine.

The CDR3 coding sequence is TGTGCCAGCAGCTTGTCGGGTTTCGGTTATGGCTACACCTTC. Translated: CASSLSGFGYGYTF. This chain links TRBV7-2 with TRBJ1-2; D gene uncertain. The CDR3 has 14 residues. Germline lookup yields CDR1 SGHTA and CDR2 FQGNSA. V lost 3 bases, J lost 5 bases, and 13 bases lay in between.